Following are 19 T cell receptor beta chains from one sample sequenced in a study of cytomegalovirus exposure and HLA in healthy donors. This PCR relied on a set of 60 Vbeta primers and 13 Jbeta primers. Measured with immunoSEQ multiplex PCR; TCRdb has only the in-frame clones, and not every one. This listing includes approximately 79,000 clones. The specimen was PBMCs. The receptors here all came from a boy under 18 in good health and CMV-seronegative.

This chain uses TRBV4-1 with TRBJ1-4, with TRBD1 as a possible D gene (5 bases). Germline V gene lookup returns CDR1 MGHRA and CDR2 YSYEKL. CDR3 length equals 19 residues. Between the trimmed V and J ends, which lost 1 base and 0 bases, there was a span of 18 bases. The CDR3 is CASSQVYQGGLATNEKLFF. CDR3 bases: TGCGCCAGCAGCCAAGTATATCAGGGTGGGCTGGCAACTAATGAAAAACTGTTTTTT.

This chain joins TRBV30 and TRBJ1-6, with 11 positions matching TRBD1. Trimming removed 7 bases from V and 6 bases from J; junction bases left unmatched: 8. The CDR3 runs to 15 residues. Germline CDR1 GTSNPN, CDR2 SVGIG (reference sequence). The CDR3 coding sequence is TGTGCCTTGGACAGGGGGCGTTTCCGTAATTCACCCCTCCACTTT. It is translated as CALDRGRFRNSPLHF. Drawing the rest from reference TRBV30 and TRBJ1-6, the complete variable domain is SQTIHQWPATLVQPVGSPLSLECTVEGTSNPNLYWYRQAAGRGLQLLFYSVGIGQISSEVPQNLSASRPQDRQFILSSKKLLLSDSGFYLCALDRGRFRNSPLHFGNGTRLTVT.

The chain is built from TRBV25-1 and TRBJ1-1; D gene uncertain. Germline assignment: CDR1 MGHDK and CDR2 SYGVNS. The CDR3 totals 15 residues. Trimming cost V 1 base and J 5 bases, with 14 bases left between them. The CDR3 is CASSESPGSGTEAFF. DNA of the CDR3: TGTGCCAGCAGTGAATCCCCGGGGTCGGGGACTGAAGCTTTCTTT.

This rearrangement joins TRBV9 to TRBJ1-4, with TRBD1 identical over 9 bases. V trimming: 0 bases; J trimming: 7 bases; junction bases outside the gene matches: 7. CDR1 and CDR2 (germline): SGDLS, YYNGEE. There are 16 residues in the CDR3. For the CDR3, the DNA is TGTGCCAGCAGCGTAGGGGACAGGGATTTGGCTGAAAAACTGTTTTTT. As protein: CASSVGDRDLAEKLFF.

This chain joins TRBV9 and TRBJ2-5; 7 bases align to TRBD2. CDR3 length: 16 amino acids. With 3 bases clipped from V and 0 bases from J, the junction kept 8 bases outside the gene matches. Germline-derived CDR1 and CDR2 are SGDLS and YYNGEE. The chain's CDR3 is CASSEAGTNYQETQYF. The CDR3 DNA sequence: TGTGCCAGCAGCGAAGCCGGGACTAATTACCAAGAGACCCAGTACTTC.

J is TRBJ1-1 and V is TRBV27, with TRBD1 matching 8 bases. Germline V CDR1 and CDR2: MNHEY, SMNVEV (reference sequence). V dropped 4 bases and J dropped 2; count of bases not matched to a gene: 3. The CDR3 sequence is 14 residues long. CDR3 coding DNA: TGTGCCAGCAGTTACGGGACAGGTAACACTGAAGCTTTCTTT. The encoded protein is CASSYGTGNTEAFF.

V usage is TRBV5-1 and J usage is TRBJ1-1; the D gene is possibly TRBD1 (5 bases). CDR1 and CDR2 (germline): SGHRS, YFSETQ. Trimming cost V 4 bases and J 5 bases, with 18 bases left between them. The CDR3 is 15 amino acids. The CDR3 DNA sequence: TGCGCCAGCAGCCATGGGGGGACTCTTGAGACTGAAGCTTTCTTT. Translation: CASSHGGTLETEAFF.

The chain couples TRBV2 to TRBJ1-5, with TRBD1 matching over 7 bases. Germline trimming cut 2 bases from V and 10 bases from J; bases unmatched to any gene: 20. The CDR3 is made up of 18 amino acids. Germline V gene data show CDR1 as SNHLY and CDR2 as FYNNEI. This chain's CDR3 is CASSEWVGRGSEVYPQHF. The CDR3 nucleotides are TGTGCCAGCAGTGAATGGGTCGGCAGGGGGTCCGAGGTTTACCCCCAGCATTTT.

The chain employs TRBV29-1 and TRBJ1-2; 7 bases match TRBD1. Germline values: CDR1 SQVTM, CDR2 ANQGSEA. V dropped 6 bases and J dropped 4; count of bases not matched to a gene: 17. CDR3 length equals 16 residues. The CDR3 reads CSVGHRGLGRLYGYTF. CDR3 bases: TGCAGCGTCGGTCACAGGGGTCTAGGCCGGCTCTATGGCTACACCTTC.

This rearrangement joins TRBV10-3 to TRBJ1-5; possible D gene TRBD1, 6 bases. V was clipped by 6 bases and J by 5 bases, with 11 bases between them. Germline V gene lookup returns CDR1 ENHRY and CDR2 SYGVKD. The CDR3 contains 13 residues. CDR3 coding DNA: TGTGCCATCAGCATACAGGGCGATCAGCCCCAGCATTTT. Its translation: CAISIQGDQPQHF.

The CDR3 DNA sequence: TGTGCCAGCAGCCAAGTAACAACTGGAGACAGGGTCTACGAGCAGTACTTC. Protein: CASSQVTTGDRVYEQYF. V usage is TRBV14 and J usage is TRBJ2-7; TRBD1 agrees at 7 bases. The CDR3 is 17 amino acids. Germline V lookup: CDR1 SGHDN, CDR2 FVKESK. V was pared by 1 base and J by 3 bases, with 12 bases of the junction left unmatched.

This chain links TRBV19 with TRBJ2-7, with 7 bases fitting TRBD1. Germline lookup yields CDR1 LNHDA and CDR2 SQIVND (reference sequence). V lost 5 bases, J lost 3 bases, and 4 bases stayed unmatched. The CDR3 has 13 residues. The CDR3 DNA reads TGTGCCAGTAGTGACGGACAGGACTACGAGCAGTACTTC. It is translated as CASSDGQDYEQYF.

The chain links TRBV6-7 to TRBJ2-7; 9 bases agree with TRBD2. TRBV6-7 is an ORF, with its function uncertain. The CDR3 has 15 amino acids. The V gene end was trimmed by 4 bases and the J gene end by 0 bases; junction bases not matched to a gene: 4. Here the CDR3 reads CASSSTSGFSYEQYF. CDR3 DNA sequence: TGTGCCAGCAGTTCGACTAGCGGTTTCTCCTACGAGCAGTACTTC.

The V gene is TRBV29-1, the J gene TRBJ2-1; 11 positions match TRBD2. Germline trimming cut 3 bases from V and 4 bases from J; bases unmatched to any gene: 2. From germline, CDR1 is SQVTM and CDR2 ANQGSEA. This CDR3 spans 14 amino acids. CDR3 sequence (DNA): TGCAGCGTTGAGGGACTAGCGGATTACAATGAGCAGTTCTTC. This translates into CSVEGLADYNEQFF.

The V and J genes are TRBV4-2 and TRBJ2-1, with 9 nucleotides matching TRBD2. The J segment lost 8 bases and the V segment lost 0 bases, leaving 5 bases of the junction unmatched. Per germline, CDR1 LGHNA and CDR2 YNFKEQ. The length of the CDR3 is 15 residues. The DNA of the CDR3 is TGTGCCAGCAGCCAAGAGGCGACTAGCGGCGATGAGCAGTTCTTC. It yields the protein CASSQEATSGDEQFF.

The CDR3: CASSPRGQGTSFEAFF. The CDR3 nucleotides are TGTGCCAGCTCACCGCGGGGGCAGGGAACTAGCTTTGAAGCTTTCTTT. The chain employs TRBV18 and TRBJ1-1; possibly TRBD1 for D (6 bases). The germline V and J ends were trimmed by 3 bases and 7 bases, with 21 bases remaining between them. From germline, CDR1 is KGHSH and CDR2 LQKENI. This CDR3 spans 16 amino acids.

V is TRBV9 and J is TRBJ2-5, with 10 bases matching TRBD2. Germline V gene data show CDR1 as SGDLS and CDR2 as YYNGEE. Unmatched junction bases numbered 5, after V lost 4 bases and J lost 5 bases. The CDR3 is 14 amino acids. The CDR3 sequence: CASSLAGVGETQYF. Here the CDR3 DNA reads TGTGCCAGCAGCCTAGCGGGAGTAGGGGAGACCCAGTACTTC.

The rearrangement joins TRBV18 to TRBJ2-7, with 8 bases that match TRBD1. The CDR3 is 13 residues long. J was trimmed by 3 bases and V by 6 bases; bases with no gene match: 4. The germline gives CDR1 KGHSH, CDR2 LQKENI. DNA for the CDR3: TGTGCCAGCTCTTCACAGGGGGGCTACGAGCAGTACTTC. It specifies CASSSQGGYEQYF.

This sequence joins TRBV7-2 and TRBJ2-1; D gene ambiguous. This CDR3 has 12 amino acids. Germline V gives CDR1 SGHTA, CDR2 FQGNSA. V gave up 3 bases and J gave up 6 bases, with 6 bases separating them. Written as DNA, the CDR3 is TGTGCCAGCAGCTTTAGTGGCAATGAGCAGTTCTTC. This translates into CASSFSGNEQFF.